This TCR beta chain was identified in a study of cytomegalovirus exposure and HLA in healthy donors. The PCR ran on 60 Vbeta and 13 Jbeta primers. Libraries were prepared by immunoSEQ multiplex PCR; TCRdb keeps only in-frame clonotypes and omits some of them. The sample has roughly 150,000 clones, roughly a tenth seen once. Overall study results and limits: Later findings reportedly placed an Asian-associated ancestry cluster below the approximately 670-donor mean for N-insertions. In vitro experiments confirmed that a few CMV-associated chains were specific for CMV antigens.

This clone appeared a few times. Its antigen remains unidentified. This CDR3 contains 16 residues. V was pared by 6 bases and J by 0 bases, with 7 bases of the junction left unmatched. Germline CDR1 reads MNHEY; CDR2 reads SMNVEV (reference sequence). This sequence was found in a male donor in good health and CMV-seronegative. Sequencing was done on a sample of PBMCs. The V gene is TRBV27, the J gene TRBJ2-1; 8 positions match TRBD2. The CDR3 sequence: CASRATSASSYNEQFF. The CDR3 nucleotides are TGTGCCAGCAGAGCGACTAGCGCGAGCTCCTACAATGAGCAGTTCTTC.